This T cell receptor (beta chain) was recorded in a study of blood T cell repertoires in COVID-19. Study-wide context: In each case, the material was cDNA or gDNA derived from T cells, B-cell-depleted T cells, or PBMCs.

Trimming removed 0 bases at V and 7 bases at J, with 13 bases between. Germline V gene data show CDR1 as LNHDA and CDR2 as SQIVND (reference sequence). The CDR3 has 15 amino acids. As originally analysed: Estimates of nucleated cell counts were drawn from the amplification of reference gene primers. Some clones are missing from TCRdb's copy, which holds only in-frame ones; the method was immunoSEQ multiplex PCR. V, J and clone size reflect that table, while D and trimming were determined from the DNA. The profile shows a few hundred thousand clones, around 90% of them singletons. This chain uses TRBV19 with TRBJ1-5; possible D gene TRBD1, 5 bases. Sequenced: peripheral blood. The TCR originated in a man between 18 and 29 years old who had recovered from COVID-19. The CDR3 DNA reads as TGTGCCAGTAGTATAGAGGGAAGGGGTCCCCAGCCCCAGCATTTT. Translating it yields CASSIEGRGPQPQHF.